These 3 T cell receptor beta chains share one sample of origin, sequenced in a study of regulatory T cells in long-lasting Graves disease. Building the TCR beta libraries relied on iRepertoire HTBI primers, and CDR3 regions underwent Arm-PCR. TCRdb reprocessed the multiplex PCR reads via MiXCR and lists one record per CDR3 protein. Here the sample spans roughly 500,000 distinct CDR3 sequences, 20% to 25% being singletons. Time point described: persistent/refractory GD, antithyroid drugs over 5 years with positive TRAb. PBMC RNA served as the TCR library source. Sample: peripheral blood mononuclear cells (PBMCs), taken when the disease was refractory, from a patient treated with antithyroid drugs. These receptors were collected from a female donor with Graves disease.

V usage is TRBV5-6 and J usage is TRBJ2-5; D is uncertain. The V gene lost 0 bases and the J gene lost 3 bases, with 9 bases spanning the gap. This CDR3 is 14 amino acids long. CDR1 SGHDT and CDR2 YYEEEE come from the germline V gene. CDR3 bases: TGTGCCAGCAGCTTGGGGACGGAAGAAGAGACCCAGTACTTC. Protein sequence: CASSLGTEEETQYF. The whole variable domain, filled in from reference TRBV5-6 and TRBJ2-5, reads DAGVTQSPTHLIKTRGQQVTLRCSPKSGHDTVSWYQQALGQGPQFIFQYYEEEERQRGNFPDRFSGHQFPNYSSELNVNALLLGDSALYLCASSLGTEEETQYFGPGTRLLVL.

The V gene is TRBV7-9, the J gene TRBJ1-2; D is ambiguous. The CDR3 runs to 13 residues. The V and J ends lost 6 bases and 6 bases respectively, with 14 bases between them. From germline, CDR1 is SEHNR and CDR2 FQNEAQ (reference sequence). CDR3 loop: CASRDGGYDGYTF. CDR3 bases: TGTGCCAGCAGGGACGGAGGTTATGATGGCTACACCTTC.

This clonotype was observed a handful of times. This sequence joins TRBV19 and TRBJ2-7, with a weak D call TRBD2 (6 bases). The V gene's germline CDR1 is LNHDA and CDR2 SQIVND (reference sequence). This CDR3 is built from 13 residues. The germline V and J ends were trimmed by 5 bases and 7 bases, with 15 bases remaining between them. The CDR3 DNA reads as TGTGCCAGTAGTCGGCCCCCGCGGGGTGAGCAGTACTTC. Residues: CASSRPPRGEQYF.